This TCR beta chain appears in the sequencing data of a study of CD4 T cells in relation to SARS-CoV-2 and coronaviruses. Across the study: ViraFEST: roughly 10-day antigen culture of PBMCs, then TCR beta CDR3 sequencing.

Assay used: immunoSEQ multiplex PCR; TCRdb lists only in-frame clones, some missing. Of some 21,000 clones in the sample, about 80% are singletons; the top ten hold approximately 13%. Study-wide results and caveats: Each donor contributed either pre-pandemic or post-infection samples, not both.

Germline CDR1 reads SGHAT; CDR2 reads FQNNGV. This CDR3 has 12 residues. V lost 2 bases and J lost 3, with 4 bases in between. Unexposed donor CD4+ T cells date from about 2010-2018, before the COVID-19 pandemic. Isolation of CD4+ T cells took place after nine to ten days in culture. Testing used SARS-CoV-2 S/N and four cold-coronavirus spikes on unexposed-donor CD4+ T cells, cells permitting. Half the medium was replaced with IL-2 medium on days 3 and 7. This clone appeared once. The antigen is undetermined. The TCR comes from a human donor in good health. The sample consisted of CD4+ T cells from PBMCs, cultured in vitro. V is TRBV11-2 and J is TRBJ1-1; D unclear. The CDR3 nucleotides are TGTGCCAGCAGCTTATCCTACACTGAAGCTTTCTTT. It yields the protein CASSLSYTEAFF.